Listed below are T cell receptor beta chains from one sample, sequenced in a study of Ad26.COV2.S vaccination and SARS-CoV-2 variants. The data were produced by immunoSEQ multiplex PCR, yet TCRdb's version contains in-frame clones alone and is incomplete. The sample has more than 400,000 clones, about nine tenths seen once. The sample consisted of peripheral blood, taken in a trial of Ad26.COV2.S vaccine versus placebo. The receptor source for this set is a person aged 18-60 years who received the Ad26.COV2.S COVID-19 vaccine or a placebo. Both conserved end residues are part of each CDR3. D genes are given only for firm matches. Rows may omit the clone size; those that give it use once, few, many or a size class.

J	size	V	D	DNA	CDR3
TRBJ1-2	-	TRBV4-3	-	TGCGCCAGCAGCCAGGGGCTGGGGGGCGCAGGTGGCTACACCTTC	CASSQGLGGAGGYTF
TRBJ1-1	-	TRBV27	TRBD1	TGTGCCAGCAGTCTGCGGGCTATAAAAGGGACAGGGGGGATGAACACTGAAGCTTTCTTT	CASSLRAIKGTGGMNTEAFF
TRBJ1-5	-	TRBV27	-	TGTGCCAGCAGTGGTTCTAGCAATCAGCCCCAGCATTTT	CASSGSSNQPQHF
TRBJ1-1	few	TRBV6-2/TRBV6-3	-	TGTGCCAGCAGTTACTCGTTTCCCGCGGCTTTCTTT	CASSYSFPAAFF
TRBJ2-3	-	TRBV28	-	TGTGCCAGCAGTCAGCCAGGGCTCTTAGGGTATTTTTTTGATACGCAGTATTTT	CASSQPGLLGYFFDTQYF
TRBJ2-7	-	TRBV5-5	-	TGTGCCAGCAGCTTAGCAGACTACGAGCAGTACTTC	CASSLADYEQYF
TRBJ1-4	-	TRBV30	TRBD1	TGTGCCGCCAAACGGGGACAGGGTAATGAAAAACTGTTTTTT	CAAKRGQGNEKLFF
TRBJ2-3	-	TRBV6-2/TRBV6-3	-	TGTGCCAGCAGTTACAAGGGGGTGAGGGGGAGCACAGATACGCAGTATTTT	CASSYKGVRGSTDTQYF
TRBJ2-7	-	TRBV7-9	TRBD2	TGTGCCAGCAGCAGCGGGACGGTGGCAAACTACGAGCAGTACTTC	CASSSGTVANYEQYF
TRBJ2-7	-	TRBV4-1	-	TGCGCCAGCAGCCAATTCAACAGAGGAGAGGAGCAGTACTTC	CASSQFNRGEEQYF
TRBJ1-4	-	TRBV2	-	TGTGCCAGCAGATTGGAAGGGGCCGGTAATGAAAAACTGTTTTTT	CASRLEGAGNEKLFF
TRBJ2-2	-	TRBV7-9	-	TGTGCCAGCAGCCGGGGATCCGGGGAGCTGTTTTTT	CASSRGSGELFF
TRBJ2-3	once	TRBV9	-	TGTGCCAGCAGCTCATGGACGCGAAAGCACAGCACAGATACGCAGTATTTT	CASSSWTRKHSTDTQYF
TRBJ2-2	many	TRBV7-9	-	TGTGCCAGCAGCTTAGGATCAGGGTACACCGGGGAGCTGTTTTTT	CASSLGSGYTGELFF
TRBJ2-7	-	TRBV28	TRBD1	TGTGCCAGCAGTCAGGGGGCAACCTACGAGCAGTACTTC	CASSQGATYEQYF
TRBJ2-7	-	TRBV10-3	TRBD2	TGTGCCATCAGTGGAGATATAAGCGGGGGGCTGGGTACTATATCCTACGAGCAGTACTTC	CAISGDISGGLGTISYEQYF
TRBJ1-2	-	TRBV6-5	TRBD1	TGTGCCAGCAGTTACACCACAGGGGACTACTATGGCTACACCTTC	CASSYTTGDYYGYTF
TRBJ2-7	-	TRBV27	TRBD2	TGTGCCAGCAGTTTATCTAGCGGGGCCTCCTACGAGCAGTACTTC	CASSLSSGASYEQYF
TRBJ1-1	-	TRBV19	-	TGTGCCAGTAGTAGGGAAACAGCACTGAACACTGAAGCTTTCTTT	CASSRETALNTEAFF
TRBJ2-5	-	TRBV5-8	TRBD1	TGTGCCAGCAGCCCGATGACAGGGCACCAAGAGACCCAGTACTTC	CASSPMTGHQETQYF
TRBJ1-5	-	TRBV6-6	-	TGTGCCAGCAGTTATGGTGGGCCCAACAATCAGCCCCAGCATTTT	CASSYGGPNNQPQHF
TRBJ1-5	-	TRBV6-5	TRBD1	TGTGCCAGCAGTTACTCGGCAGGGGGGGATCAGCCCCAGCATTTT	CASSYSAGGDQPQHF
TRBJ1-1	few	TRBV6-2/TRBV6-3	-	TGTGCCAGCAGTTACTCGGGTGTTCAAGCTTTCTTT	CASSYSGVQAFF
TRBJ2-1	-	TRBV10-2	-	TGCGCCAGCAGGGACTTAGGGGTAGGCTCCTACAATGAGCAGTTCTTC	CASRDLGVGSYNEQFF
TRBJ1-4	once	TRBV13	-	TGTGCCAGCAGCTTGGCAGCAACTAATGAAAAACTGTTTTTT	CASSLAATNEKLFF
TRBJ2-7	-	TRBV7-2	-	TGTGCCAGCAGCGAGGACATCTACGAGCAGTACTTC	CASSEDIYEQYF
TRBJ1-1	-	TRBV5-4	-	TGTGCCAGCGGGTTGGGGGGCGCGCCTGAAGCTTTCTTT	CASGLGGAPEAFF
TRBJ1-1	-	TRBV2	TRBD1	TGTGCCAGCAGTGGGGACAGTAACACTGAAGCTTTCTTT	CASSGDSNTEAFF
TRBJ1-2	-	TRBV9	-	TGTGCCAGCACCTTAGGACGCGGGAACTATGGCTACACCTTC	CASTLGRGNYGYTF
TRBJ1-5	-	TRBV30	TRBD1	TGTGCCTGGAACAGGGGCGTAAATAGCAATCAGCCCCAGCATTTT	CAWNRGVNSNQPQHF
TRBJ2-3	-	TRBV18	-	TGTGCCAGCTCACCACCGACTAGTTATAGCACAGATACGCAGTATTTT	CASSPPTSYSTDTQYF
TRBJ2-4	-	TRBV9	-	TGTGCCAGCAGCGCCACGGGGAACCTAGCCAAAAACATTCAGTACTTC	CASSATGNLAKNIQYF
TRBJ1-3	-	TRBV4-1	-	TGCGCCAGCAGCCCTCGGGGATCGGGGTTCACCATATATTTT	CASSPRGSGFTIYF
TRBJ1-1	-	TRBV9	-	TGTGCCAGCAGCGCCCACATCATGAACACTGAAGCTTTCTTT	CASSAHIMNTEAFF
TRBJ2-3	-	TRBV4-3	-	TGCGCCAGCAGCCAAGTTGGACTCACTAGCACAGATACGCAGTATTTT	CASSQVGLTSTDTQYF
TRBJ2-3	once	TRBV24-1	-	TGTGCCACCAGGGCTGGCGGGGTCGCTAGCACAGATACGCAGTATTTT	CATRAGGVASTDTQYF
TRBJ2-2	-	TRBV29-1	TRBD1	TGCAGCGTTGAAGGTTCGACAGGGAGAGGATCCGGGGAGCTGTTTTTT	CSVEGSTGRGSGELFF
TRBJ2-3	-	TRBV24-1	TRBD2	TGTGCCACCAGTGATCCGGGACTAGCGGGGGGAGCGACAGATACGCAGTATTTT	CATSDPGLAGGATDTQYF
TRBJ2-3	-	TRBV7-2	-	TGTGCCAGCAGTGTTCGAGGTACAGATACGCAGTATTTT	CASSVRGTDTQYF
TRBJ2-1	-	TRBV7-9	TRBD2	TGTGCCAGCAGCTTATTAGGTCGTAGCGGGGGGGCCGTTGAGCAGTTCTTC	CASSLLGRSGGAVEQFF
TRBJ1-2	-	TRBV6-6	TRBD1	TGTGCCAGCAGTCAACGACAGGGGTCGAACTATGGCTACACCTTC	CASSQRQGSNYGYTF
TRBJ2-5	-	TRBV7-6	TRBD1	TGTGCCAGCAGCCGCCGACAGGGATTACAAGAGACCCAGTACTTC	CASSRRQGLQETQYF
TRBJ1-5	-	TRBV7-2	-	TGTGCCAGCAGCTTAAGCAATCAGCCCCAGCATTTT	CASSLSNQPQHF
TRBJ1-4	-	TRBV4-3	TRBD1	TGCGCCAGCAGCCAAGAGCGAGGACAGGGGGCCGGAGGACTGTTTTTT	CASSQERGQGAGGLFF
TRBJ2-7	-	TRBV6-1	-	TGTGCCAGCAGTGACCAGGGGATATCCTACGAGCAGTACTTC	CASSDQGISYEQYF
TRBJ1-1	once	TRBV6-5	-	TGTGCCAGCAGGGCGCCGGGACGATCGAACACTGAAGCTTTCTTT	CASRAPGRSNTEAFF
TRBJ2-7	few	TRBV7-2	-	TGTGCCAGCAGCCCCTCCTACGAGCAGTACTTC	CASSPSYEQYF
TRBJ1-5	few	TRBV7-9	-	TGTGCCAGCAGTTGGACGGGCAATCAGCCCCAGCATTTT	CASSWTGNQPQHF
TRBJ1-2	-	TRBV29-1	-	TGCAGCGTTGAAGATCAAAGGTTGGTGGCAGGAAACTATGGCTACACCTTC	CSVEDQRLVAGNYGYTF
TRBJ1-4	once	TRBV30	-	TGTGCCTGGAGCGTCTTTGGGGAAAAACTGTTTTTT	CAWSVFGEKLFF
TRBJ2-2	-	TRBV19	-	TGTGCCAGTAGTGAGACAGCCAAGCTCCTTCTGAACCCCGGGGAGCTGTTTTTT	CASSETAKLLLNPGELFF
TRBJ2-5	-	TRBV18	-	TGTGCCAGCTCACCTTGGTCCCAAGAGACCCAGTACTTC	CASSPWSQETQYF
TRBJ2-7	-	TRBV5-1	-	TGCGCCAGCAGCTTGGTCCCAGGGGGGTTCTACGAGCAGTACTTC	CASSLVPGGFYEQYF